These 8 T cell receptor beta chains originate from one sample sequenced in a study of response to subunit inactivated influenza vaccine. MiXCR, run by TCRdb on the RT-PCR reads, gives a single entry per CDR3 protein. The sample includes about 480,000 distinct CDR3 sequences, roughly 25% of them seen just once. The specimen comprised CD4+ T cells sorted from PBMCs, sampled 4 to 6 days after vaccination. These receptors were obtained from a man in his forties or fifties who received an inactivated influenza vaccine.

The chain links TRBV28 to TRBJ2-7, with a weak D call TRBD1 (5 bases). V was pared by 8 bases and J by 0 bases, with 26 bases between. The CDR3 has 18 amino acids. CDR1 and CDR2 (germline): MDHEN, SYDVKM. The CDR3 region is CASRTGGQKFTSSYEQYF. The CDR3 DNA reads TGTGCCAGCCGAACCGGCGGACAAAAATTTACGAGCTCCTACGAGCAGTACTTC.

The chain carries TRBV5-6 and TRBJ2-2, with D hard to call. The V end was cut by 1 base, the J end by 7 bases, with 11 bases between. CDR1 and CDR2 (germline): SGHDT, YYEEEE. The CDR3 is made up of 14 amino acids. The chain's CDR3 is CASSLPTWGGELFF. CDR3 coding DNA: TGTGCCAGCAGCTTGCCGACGTGGGGCGGGGAGCTGTTTTTT.

At least ten counts were recorded for this clonotype. The chain couples TRBV12-3 or TRBV12-4 to TRBJ2-3, with TRBD1 as a possible D gene (6 bases). The CDR3 has 14 amino acids. V was trimmed by 8 bases and J by 5 bases, leaving 17 bases between them. CDR3 DNA: TGTGCCAGCGGACACAGGGCTGTGGTAGATACGCAGTATTTT. Protein sequence: CASGHRAVVDTQYF.

The table lists this clonotype with a few counts. The rearrangement links TRBV10-3 to TRBJ2-3; 10 bases agree with TRBD1. This CDR3 has 16 amino acids. Germline loops: CDR1 ENHRY, CDR2 SYGVKD. J gave up 6 bases and V 6 bases, and 12 bases lay outside the gene matches. CDR3 in DNA: TGTGCCATCAGCCGAGGACAGGGGGTGGTGGCGGATACGCAGTATTTT. It encodes CAISRGQGVVADTQYF.

This clonotype came up a few times. A much bigger clone sits one base away, suggesting this may be a read error. The chain recombines TRBV20-1 with TRBJ2-1; tentatively, D is TRBD1 or TRBD2 (5 bases each). The germline V gene has CDR1 DFQATT and CDR2 SNEGSKA (reference sequence). This CDR3 region has 11 residues. Trimming pared 6 bases from V and 14 bases from J, leaving 17 bases between. CDR3 region: CSARDQPEEFF. CDR3 bases: TGCAGTGCCCGGGACCAGCCGGAAGAGTTCTTC.

This clonotype was seen a handful of times. J is TRBJ1-2 and V is TRBV5-1; the D gene is possibly TRBD1 (6 bases). The CDR3 totals 15 residues. Germline V lookup: CDR1 SGHRS, CDR2 YFSETQ. The ends were cut back, 5 bases at V and 0 bases at J, with 14 bases in the middle. CDR3 coding DNA: TGCGCCAGCAGTAAGGACAGCCAGACTAACTATGGCTACACCTTC. It is translated as CASSKDSQTNYGYTF.

The chain employs TRBV12-3 or TRBV12-4 and TRBJ1-1; TRBD1 aligns across 8 bases. The V and J ends lost 3 bases and 4 bases, in that order; junction bases with no gene match: 4. The CDR3 length is 14 residues. This chain's CDR3 is CASSLGQVFTEAFF. The CDR3 nucleotides are TGTGCCAGCAGTTTGGGACAGGTATTCACTGAAGCTTTCTTT.

The CDR3 DNA is TGCAGCGTCCTAGTAGCGGTAGGACCCTACGAGCAGTACTTC. Protein sequence: CSVLVAVGPYEQYF. The V call is TRBV29-1, the J call TRBJ2-7; tentatively, D is TRBD2 (6 bases). The CDR3 loop spans 14 amino acids. Germline V gene sequence: CDR1 SQVTM, CDR2 ANQGSEA. Trimming stripped 6 bases from V and 2 bases from J, with 17 bases between.